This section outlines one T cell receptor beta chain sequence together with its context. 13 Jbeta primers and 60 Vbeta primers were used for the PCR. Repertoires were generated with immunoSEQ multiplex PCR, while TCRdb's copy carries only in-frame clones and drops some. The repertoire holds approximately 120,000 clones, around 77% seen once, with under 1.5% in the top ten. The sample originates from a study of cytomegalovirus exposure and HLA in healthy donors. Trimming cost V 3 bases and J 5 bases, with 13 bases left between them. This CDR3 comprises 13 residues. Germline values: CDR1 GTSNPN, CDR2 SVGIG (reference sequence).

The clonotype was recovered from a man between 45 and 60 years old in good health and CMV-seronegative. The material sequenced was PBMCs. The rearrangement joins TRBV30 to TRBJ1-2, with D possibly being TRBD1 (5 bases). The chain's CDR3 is CAWSGGIQYGYTF. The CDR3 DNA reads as TGTGCCTGGAGCGGGGGGATTCAGTATGGCTACACCTTC.